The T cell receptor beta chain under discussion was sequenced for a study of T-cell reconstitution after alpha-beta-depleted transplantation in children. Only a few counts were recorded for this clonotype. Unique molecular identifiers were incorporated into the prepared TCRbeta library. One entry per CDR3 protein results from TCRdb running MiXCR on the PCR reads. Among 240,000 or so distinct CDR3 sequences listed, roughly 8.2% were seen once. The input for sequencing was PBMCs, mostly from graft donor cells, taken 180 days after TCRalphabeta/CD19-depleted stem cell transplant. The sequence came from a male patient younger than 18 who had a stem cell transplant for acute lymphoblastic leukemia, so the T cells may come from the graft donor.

CDR3 amino acids: CASSLAGGGSEQFF. CDR3 nucleotide sequence: TGTGCCAGCAGCTTAGCGGGGGGGGGCAGTGAGCAGTTCTTC. The chain joins TRBV7-6 to TRBJ2-1; a weak D match, TRBD2 (7 bases). This CDR3 has 14 amino acids. The V gene's germline CDR1 is SGHVS and CDR2 FNYEAQ. The ends were cut back, 0 bases at V and 9 bases at J, with 12 bases in the middle.